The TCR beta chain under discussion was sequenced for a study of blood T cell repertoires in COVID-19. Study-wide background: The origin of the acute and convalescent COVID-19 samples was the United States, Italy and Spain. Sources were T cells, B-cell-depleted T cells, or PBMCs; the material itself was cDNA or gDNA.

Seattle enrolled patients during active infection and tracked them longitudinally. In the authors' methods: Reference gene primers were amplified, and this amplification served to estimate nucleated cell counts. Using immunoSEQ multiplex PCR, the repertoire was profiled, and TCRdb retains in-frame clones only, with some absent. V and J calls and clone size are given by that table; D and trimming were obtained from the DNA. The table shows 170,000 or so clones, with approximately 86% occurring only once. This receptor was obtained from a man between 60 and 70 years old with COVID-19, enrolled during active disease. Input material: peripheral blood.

The CDR3 nucleotides read TGTGCCAGCAGTGAAGGGACAGGGTATGGCTACACCTTC. It codes for CASSEGTGYGYTF. The V and J genes are TRBV2 and TRBJ1-2; 8 bases align to TRBD1. This CDR3 spans 13 amino acids. Germline V gene lookup returns CDR1 SNHLY and CDR2 FYNNEI. Trimming took 1 base from V and 5 from J; bases not matched to a gene: 0.